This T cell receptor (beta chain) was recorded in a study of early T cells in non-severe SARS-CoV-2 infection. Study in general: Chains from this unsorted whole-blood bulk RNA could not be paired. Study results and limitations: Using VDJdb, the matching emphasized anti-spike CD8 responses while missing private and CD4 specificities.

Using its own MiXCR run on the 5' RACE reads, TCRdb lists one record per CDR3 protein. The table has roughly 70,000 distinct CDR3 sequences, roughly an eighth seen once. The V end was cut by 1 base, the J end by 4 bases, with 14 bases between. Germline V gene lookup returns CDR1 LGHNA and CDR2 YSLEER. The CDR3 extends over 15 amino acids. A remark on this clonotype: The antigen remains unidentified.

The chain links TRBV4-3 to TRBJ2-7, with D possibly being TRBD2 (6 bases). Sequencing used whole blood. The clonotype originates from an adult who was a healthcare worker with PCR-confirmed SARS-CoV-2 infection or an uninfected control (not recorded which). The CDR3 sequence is CASSQGTGEAYEQYF. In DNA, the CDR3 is TGCGCCAGCAGCCAAGGTACGGGAGAGGCTTACGAGCAGTACTTC.